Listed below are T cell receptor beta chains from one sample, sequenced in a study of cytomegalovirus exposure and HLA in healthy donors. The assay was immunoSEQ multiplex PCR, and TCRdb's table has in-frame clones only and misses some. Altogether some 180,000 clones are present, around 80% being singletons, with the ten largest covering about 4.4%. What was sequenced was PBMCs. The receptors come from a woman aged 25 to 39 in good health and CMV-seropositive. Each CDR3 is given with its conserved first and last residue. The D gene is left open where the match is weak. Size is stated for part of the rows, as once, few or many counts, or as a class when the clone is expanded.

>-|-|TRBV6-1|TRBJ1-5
CASSEGFDRWNQPQHF
TGTGCCAGCAGTGAGGGCTTCGACAGATGGAATCAGCCCCAGCATTTT
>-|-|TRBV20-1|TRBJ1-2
CSAREQVGYTF
TGCAGTGCTAGAGAACAGGTTGGCTACACCTTC
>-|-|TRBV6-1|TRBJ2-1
CASSEALNNEQFF
TGTGCCAGCAGTGAAGCACTAAACAATGAGCAGTTCTTC
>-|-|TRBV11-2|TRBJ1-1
CASSPTTGLPTEAFF
TGTGCCAGCAGCCCGACTACAGGGCTACCCACTGAAGCTTTCTTT
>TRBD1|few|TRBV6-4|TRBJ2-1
CASSDSEGAVNEQFF
TGTGCCAGCAGTGACTCAGAGGGGGCGGTCAATGAGCAGTTCTTC
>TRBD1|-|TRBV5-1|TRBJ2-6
CASSGGQGSGAKVLTF
TGCGCCAGCAGCGGAGGACAGGGCTCTGGGGCCAAAGTCCTGACTTTC
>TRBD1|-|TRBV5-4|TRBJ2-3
CASSRQGAGTDTQYF
TGTGCCAGCAGCCGACAGGGGGCGGGCACAGATACGCAGTATTTT
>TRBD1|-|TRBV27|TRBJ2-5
CASSWDRRQETQYF
TGTGCCAGCAGTTGGGACAGGCGGCAAGAGACCCAGTACTTC
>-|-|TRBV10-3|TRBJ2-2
CAIGAGEPGGELFF
TGTGCCATCGGGGCCGGCGAGCCGGGCGGGGAGCTGTTTTTT
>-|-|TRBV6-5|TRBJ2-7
CASSPDPGQPYEQYF
TGTGCCAGCAGTCCCGACCCGGGACAACCCTACGAGCAGTACTTC
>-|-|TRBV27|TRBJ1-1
CASSGSLNTEAFF
TGTGCCAGCTCCGGGTCCTTGAACACTGAAGCTTTCTTT
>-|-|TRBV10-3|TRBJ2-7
CAIAISGSSYEQYF
TGTGCCATCGCCATTTCGGGGAGCTCCTACGAGCAGTACTTC
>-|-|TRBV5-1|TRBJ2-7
CASSRTTYEQYF
TGCGCCAGCAGCCGTACTACCTACGAGCAGTACTTC
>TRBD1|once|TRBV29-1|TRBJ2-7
CSTATGSPYEQYF
TGCAGCACCGCGACAGGGAGCCCTTACGAGCAGTACTTC
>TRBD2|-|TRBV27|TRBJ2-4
CASREGGSGRAKNIQYF
TGTGCCAGCCGAGAGGGGGGTAGCGGGAGAGCCAAAAACATTCAGTACTTC
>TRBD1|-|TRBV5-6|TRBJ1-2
CASSPTPAGGYYGYTF
TGTGCCAGCAGCCCCACCCCCGCAGGGGGTTACTATGGCTACACCTTC
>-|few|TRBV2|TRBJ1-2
CASKYRAGIGGYTF
TGTGCCAGCAAGTACAGGGCAGGCATCGGCGGCTACACCTTC
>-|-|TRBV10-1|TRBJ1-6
CASILQGIRSPLHF
TGCGCCAGTATATTACAGGGAATAAGATCACCCCTCCACTTT
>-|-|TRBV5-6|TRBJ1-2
CASSPDGRPNYGYTF
TGTGCCAGCAGCCCGGATGGGAGGCCCAACTATGGCTACACCTTC
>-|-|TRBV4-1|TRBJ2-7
CASSQGLASSYEQYF
TGCGCCAGCAGCCAAGGGCTCGCCAGCTCCTACGAGCAGTACTTC